This TCR beta chain is from a study of blood T cell repertoires in COVID-19. Data came from immunoSEQ multiplex PCR; TCRdb stores just in-frame clones and leaves some out. The data show about 330,000 clones, approximately 84% seen once. The ends were cut back, 2 bases at V and 7 bases at J, with 16 bases in the middle. The CDR3 length is 15 residues. Germline V gene data show CDR1 as KGHDR and CDR2 as SFDVKD. Sample: PBMCs or T cells enriched from blood (not recorded which). The rearrangement links TRBV24-1 to TRBJ1-2, with a possible D match to TRBD1 (5 bases). This clonotype originated in a woman between 18 and 29 years old who had recovered from COVID-19. CDR3 residues: CATSDSVAGFSGYTF. CDR3 nucleotide sequence: TGTGCCACCAGTGATTCCGTGGCAGGGTTTTCTGGCTACACCTTC.